In this sample, the clone carrying this TCR beta chain turned up a few times. Its antigen is not known. Each patient went into thyroid surgery without having received any treatment. The data are from a study of metastatic and nonmetastatic thyroid tumors. General study results and limits: For both blood and tumor, malignant thyroid tumors reportedly showed significantly higher TCR beta diversity than benign nodules did.

Germline values: CDR1 MNHEY, CDR2 SMNVEV (reference sequence). The CDR3 runs 13 residues. Trimming took off 6 bases at V and 4 bases at J, with 13 bases between the two ends. TCRdb reanalyzed the PCR reads with MiXCR. The repertoire holds roughly 25,000 clones, with about an eighth as singletons. The chain is built from TRBV27 and TRBJ2-7; D is uncertain. Sequenced sample: blood. This receptor was identified in a female donor with papillary thyroid cancer or a benign thyroid nodule (not recorded which). Some clones in this sample may be carry-over from other donors' samples. This CDR3 reads CASRPETSYEQYF. The CDR3 region has the DNA TGTGCCAGCAGACCAGAGACAAGTTACGAGCAGTACTTC.